This TCR beta chain was documented in a study of glioma-infiltrating T cells after dendritic cell vaccination. The wider study: Autologous tumor lysate was loaded overnight onto monocyte-derived dendritic cells grown seven days with IL-4 and GM-CSF.

Trimming cost V 0 bases and J 0 bases, with 12 bases left between them. The CDR3 contains 16 residues. Up to 2 ug genomic DNA was used for TCRB CDR3 amplification. Amplification used 60 V beta primers and 13 J beta primers. Sequencing was performed with immunoSEQ multiplex PCR; in TCRdb, only in-frame clones are kept and a portion is missing. The data hold about 87,000 clones, with roughly four fifths observed a single time. Time point described: after dendritic cell vaccination, including at tumor progression/relapse. The chain carries TRBV23-1 and TRBJ2-7; D gene ambiguous. TRBV23-1 is treated as an ORF (open reading frame) with a function not yet certain. The sequenced sample was blood, obtained after dendritic cell vaccination. This TCR was sampled from a human donor with glioblastoma. Written as DNA, the CDR3 is TGCGCCAGCAGTCAATCATCTCACTATCACTCCTACGAGCAGTACTTC. Protein product: CASSQSSHYHSYEQYF.